This T cell receptor beta chain stems from a study of regulatory T cells in long-lasting Graves disease. Study-wide results and caveats: Whereas new patients shared roughly 910 public clonotypes, persistent patients shared more, at a few thousand.

Concerning this clonotype: What it binds is not known.

Building of the TCR beta libraries involved iRepertoire HTBI primers and Arm-PCR of CDR3 regions. In the original analysis: Across all samples, roughly 60 TRBV segments and around 15 TRBJ segments were identified. TCRdb ran MiXCR on the multiplex PCR reads and lists one entry per CDR3 protein. TCRdb, not the authors, supplied the V and J calls. The sample holds 500,000 to 800,000 distinct CDR3 sequences, 30% seen once. Time point specified: persistent/refractory GD, antithyroid drugs over 5 years with positive TRAb. From RNA extracted from PBMCs, the TCR library was made. From germline, CDR1 is MNHEY and CDR2 SMNVEV (reference sequence). The CDR3 length is 14 residues. J gave up 2 bases and V 7 bases, and 6 bases lay outside the gene matches.

The sample consisted of peripheral blood mononuclear cells (PBMCs), taken when the disease was refractory, from a patient treated with antithyroid drugs. The clonotype originates from a female donor with Graves disease. The chain employs TRBV27 and TRBJ2-7; TRBD1 matches at 9 bases. The CDR3 sequence is CASTYRQGAYEQYF. DNA for the CDR3: TGTGCCAGCACCTATAGACAGGGGGCCTACGAGCAGTACTTC.